Listed here are 18 T cell receptor beta chains from one sample, sequenced in a study of control samples from healthy donors and cancer patients. The table came from immunoSEQ multiplex PCR; TCRdb's copy has only in-frame clones and leaves some out. The sample has 120,000 or so clones, 87% seen once; the top ten hold about 3%. The source material was blood. The receptors shown here come from a man between 60 and 70 years old in good health.

The chain recombines TRBV9 with TRBJ2-1; D uncertain. CDR1 is SGDLS and CDR2 is YYNGEE in the germline V gene. Trimming shortened V by 4 bases and J by 0 bases, and 11 bases separated the two germline ends. The CDR3 extends over 15 amino acids. DNA of the CDR3: TGTGCCAGCAGCTTCTCGTCGAGCTCCTACAATGAGCAGTTCTTC. It is translated as CASSFSSSSYNEQFF. Based on the CDR3 plus reference TRBV9 and TRBJ2-1, the full variable domain is DSGVTQTPKHLITATGQRVTLRCSPRSGDLSVYWYQQSLDQGLQFLIQYYNGEERAKGNILERFSAQQFPDLHSELNLSSLELGDSALYFCASSFSSSSYNEQFFGPGTRLTVL.

The chain employs TRBV7-9 and TRBJ2-7, with D uncertain. The V end was cut by 0 bases, the J end by 0 bases, with 6 bases between. Germline-derived CDR1 and CDR2 are SEHNR and FQNEAQ (reference sequence). The CDR3 length is 14 residues. CDR3 region: CASSLAWASYEQYF. The DNA for the CDR3 is TGTGCCAGCAGCTTAGCGTGGGCCTCCTACGAGCAGTACTTC.

The chain has TRBV3-1 (or the pseudogene TRBV3-2) and TRBJ1-2; 7 bases align to TRBD1. The CDR3 runs 20 residues. CDR1 LGHDT and CDR2 YNNKEL come from the germline V gene (reference sequence). The V and J ends lost 0 bases and 2 bases, in that order; junction bases with no gene match: 18. The chain's CDR3 is CASSQDLTGTELLANYGYTF. The DNA for the CDR3 is TGTGCCAGCAGCCAAGATTTAACCGGGACAGAGCTCCTAGCGAACTATGGCTACACCTTC.

J is TRBJ2-3 and V is TRBV11-2; 11 nucleotides line up with TRBD2. The CDR3 runs 18 residues. J gave up 0 bases and V 1 base, and 6 bases lay outside the gene matches. Germline lookup yields CDR1 SGHAT and CDR2 FQNNGV. Here the CDR3 DNA reads TGTGCCAGCAGCTTAGTTCTCGGACTAGCGGGTAGCACAGATACGCAGTATTTT. It encodes CASSLVLGLAGSTDTQYF.

V gene TRBV6-5 combines with J gene TRBJ2-7; 13 nucleotides align to TRBD2. Unmatched junction bases numbered 3, after V lost 7 bases and J lost 6 bases. The CDR3 is made up of 13 amino acids. CDR1 and CDR2 from the germline V gene are MNHEY and SVGAGI. The CDR3 loop reads CASIRTSGGEQYF. CDR3 in DNA: TGTGCCAGCATCCGGACTAGCGGGGGCGAGCAGTACTTC.

The CDR3 loop is CASSMDLPPLYF. The CDR3 DNA follows: TGTGCCAGCAGTATGGACCTCCCACCGCTATATTTT. This chain connects TRBV6-6 to TRBJ1-3; no firm D call. Trimming took 5 bases from V and 14 from J, leaving 16 bases between them. Germline V lookup: CDR1 MNHNY, CDR2 SVGAGI (reference sequence). This CDR3 spans 12 amino acids.

The count of this clone is one. V is TRBV18 and J is TRBJ1-6, with 8 bases that match TRBD1. CDR1 is KGHSH and CDR2 is LQKENI in the germline V gene. The CDR3 is made up of 16 amino acids. V dropped 2 bases and J dropped 7; count of bases not matched to a gene: 7. The CDR3 nucleotides are TGTGCCAGCTCACCAGGAGGGACAGGCATAAATTCACCCCTCCACTTT. This sequence encodes CASSPGGTGINSPLHF. Full variable domain (outside the CDR3, taken from reference TRBV18 and TRBJ1-6): NAGVMQNPRHLVRRRGQEARLRCSPMKGHSHVYWYRQLPEEGLKFMVYLQKENIIDESGMPKERFSAEFPKEGPSILRIQQVVRGDSAAYFCASSPGGTGINSPLHFGNGTRLTVT.

This clone has only a few counts. This chain connects TRBV10-3 to TRBJ1-1; D is uncertain. The CDR3 spans 13 residues. Germline V lookup: CDR1 ENHRY, CDR2 SYGVKD. Trimming took off 6 bases at V and 4 bases at J, with 12 bases between the two ends. The CDR3 sequence is CAIRISEITEAFF. The CDR3 nucleotides are TGTGCCATCAGAATTAGTGAAATCACTGAAGCTTTCTTT.

This clone was seen only a few times. The rearrangement links TRBV27 to TRBJ2-3, with TRBD2 identical over 7 bases. The CDR3 covers 15 residues. The V and J ends lost 6 bases and 0 bases, in that order; junction bases with no gene match: 6. Germline CDR1 reads MNHEY; CDR2 reads SMNVEV (reference sequence). CDR3 region: CASRRDYFSTDTQYF. CDR3 sequence (DNA): TGTGCCAGCAGACGGGACTATTTTAGCACAGATACGCAGTATTTT.

The chain uses TRBV19 and TRBJ1-4, with TRBD1 identical over 10 bases. Germline CDR1 and CDR2: LNHDA and SQIVND (reference sequence). The CDR3 spans 14 residues. V lost 5 bases, J lost 10 bases, and 7 bases stayed unmatched. The CDR3 protein is CASSSGTGVVKLFF. In DNA, the CDR3 is TGTGCCAGTAGTTCCGGGACAGGGGTCGTAAAACTGTTTTTT.

Only one count was recorded for this clone. One end of the junction fails to match germline, which may point to a read error. The CDR3 loop is CASSPGTGGADTQYF. As DNA, the CDR3 is TGTGCTAGCAGCCCTGGGACAGGGGGTGCAGATACGCAGTATTTT. The V call is TRBV7-7, the J call TRBJ2-3; 11 nucleotides align to TRBD1. Looked up from germline, CDR1 is SSHAT and CDR2 is FNYEAQ (reference sequence). The CDR3 extends over 15 amino acids.

The rearrangement joins TRBV7-2 to TRBJ2-2; tentatively, D is TRBD1 or TRBD2 (5 bases each). Between the trimmed V and J ends, which lost 5 bases and 5 bases, there was a span of 15 bases. The CDR3 is 15 amino acids. Germline V lookup: CDR1 SGHTA, CDR2 FQGNSA. The CDR3: CASSTQAPGTGELFF. Here the CDR3 DNA reads TGTGCCAGCAGCACACAGGCCCCGGGGACCGGGGAGCTGTTTTTT.

The V call is TRBV7-9, the J call TRBJ2-2, with a possible D match to TRBD1 (5 bases). The germline V and J ends were trimmed by 4 bases and 6 bases, with 15 bases remaining between them. The germline V gene encodes CDR1 SEHNR and CDR2 FQNEAQ (reference sequence). This CDR3 comprises 15 residues. This chain's CDR3 is CASSSFGAKAGELFF. The CDR3 DNA sequence: TGTGCCAGCAGCTCCTTTGGGGCGAAGGCCGGGGAGCTGTTTTTT.

V gene TRBV7-2 combines with J gene TRBJ1-2, with 9 nucleotides matching TRBD1. V shed 5 bases, J shed 8 bases, and the junction held 12 bases outside the gene matches. This CDR3 is 15 amino acids long. Per the germline V gene, CDR1 is SGHTA and CDR2 is FQGNSA. The CDR3 loop is CASSPRQGGFLGYTF. In DNA, the CDR3 is TGTGCCAGCAGCCCTAGACAGGGGGGCTTTTTGGGCTACACCTTC.

V gene TRBV11-3 combines with J gene TRBJ1-1; D ambiguous. The V gene lost 2 bases and the J gene lost 4 bases, with 5 bases spanning the gap. The CDR3 is 12 residues long. Germline values: CDR1 SGHNT, CDR2 YENEEA. The CDR3 region is CASSLSFTEAFF. CDR3 bases: TGTGCCAGCAGCTTAAGTTTCACTGAAGCTTTCTTT.

The V and J genes are TRBV28 and TRBJ1-6; D remains ambiguous. This CDR3 is built from 15 residues. CDR1 is MDHEN and CDR2 is SYDVKM in the germline V gene. V was trimmed by 1 base and J by 7 bases, leaving 11 bases between them. The CDR3: CASSLSGVGNSPLHF. The CDR3 bases are TGTGCCAGCAGTTTATCGGGAGTAGGGAATTCACCCCTCCACTTT.

The chain has TRBV4-2 and TRBJ2-3; no firm D call. Trimming cost V 1 base and J 2 bases, with 13 bases left between them. The CDR3 has 16 residues. Per the germline V gene, CDR1 is LGHNA and CDR2 is YNFKEQ. The CDR3 spells CASSQGAYAPTDTQYF. DNA of the CDR3: TGTGCCAGCAGCCAAGGGGCCTATGCCCCCACAGATACGCAGTATTTT.

This clone was detected a few times. This CDR3 reads CASSLVTGGGNYGYTF. The CDR3, as DNA: TGTGCCAGCAGCTTAGTGACAGGGGGTGGTAACTATGGCTACACCTTC. The chain combines TRBV7-2 with TRBJ1-2, with TRBD1 matching 9 bases. Per the germline V gene, CDR1 is SGHTA and CDR2 is FQGNSA. This CDR3 has 16 amino acids. V was pared by 1 base and J by 1 base, with 4 bases of the junction left unmatched.